Following are 6 T cell receptor beta chains from one sample sequenced in a study of T cell changes during pregnancy in multiple sclerosis. This table comes from immunoSEQ multiplex PCR, and its TCRdb copy is limited to in-frame clones, with some not included. The sample carries tens of thousands of clones, roughly 92% recorded once. The sequencing used peripheral blood, collected after pregnancy. All receptors come from a female donor with multiple sclerosis, enrolled in a pregnancy study.

This chain connects TRBV5-5 to TRBJ1-5, with 9 bases identical to TRBD1. The germline V gene encodes CDR1 SGHKS and CDR2 YYEKEE (reference sequence). Trimming at V came to 4 bases and at J to 0 bases, leaving 8 bases not matched to a gene. The CDR3 extends over 17 amino acids. This CDR3 is CASSPGSTGGSNQPQHF. CDR3 coding DNA: TGTGCCAGCAGCCCTGGCTCGACAGGGGGTAGCAATCAGCCCCAGCATTTT.

This rearrangement joins TRBV18 to TRBJ1-5; 7 bases fit TRBD1. CDR3 length: 15 amino acids. CDR1 KGHSH and CDR2 LQKENI come from the germline V gene. J lost 4 bases, V lost 2 bases, and 5 bases had no gene match. CDR3 bases: TGTGCCAGCTCACCAACGGGACAGTCTAATCAGCCCCAGCATTTT. Translating it yields CASSPTGQSNQPQHF.

The chain is built from TRBV5-6 and TRBJ2-7; perhaps TRBD1 as D (5 bases). Germline V gene data show CDR1 as SGHDT and CDR2 as YYEEEE. The ends were cut back, 1 base at V and 2 bases at J, with 10 bases in the middle. CDR3 length: 14 amino acids. CDR3 coding DNA: TGTGCCAGCAGCTTGCTTGGGGCAACCTACGAGCAGTACTTC. Translation: CASSLLGATYEQYF.

The chain carries TRBV27 and TRBJ1-2, with D tentatively TRBD1 (5 bases). Trimming stripped 2 bases from V and 8 bases from J, with 12 bases between. The CDR3 sequence is 13 residues long. Germline V gene lookup returns CDR1 MNHEY and CDR2 SMNVEV (reference sequence). The CDR3 is CASSLGRVGGYTF. In nucleotides, the CDR3 is TGTGCCAGCAGTTTAGGCAGGGTAGGCGGCTACACCTTC.

This sequence joins TRBV9 and TRBJ2-7; TRBD2 matches at 9 bases. CDR1 SGDLS and CDR2 YYNGEE come from the germline V gene. CDR3 size: 18 residues. With V trimmed by 0 bases and J by 1 base, 11 bases remained unmatched. CDR3: CASSVAVSGGPSSYEQYF. The CDR3 DNA reads TGTGCCAGCAGCGTAGCGGTTAGCGGGGGACCTTCGTCCTACGAGCAGTACTTC.

V gene TRBV2 combines with J gene TRBJ1-2, with 9 bases matching TRBD1. The CDR3 totals 14 residues. J was trimmed by 5 bases and V by 6 bases; bases with no gene match: 7. Germline values: CDR1 SNHLY, CDR2 FYNNEI. The CDR3 sequence: CASRSRQGEYGYTF. CDR3 sequence (DNA): TGTGCCAGCAGGTCAAGACAGGGGGAGTATGGCTACACCTTC.